This T cell receptor beta chain was retrieved from a study of radiotherapy plus CTLA-4 blockade in lung cancer. In the study overall: Of all patients, approximately 19% responded objectively and about 34% showed disease control.

Focal radiation with ipilimumab CTLA-4 blockade was given to patients with chemo-refractory metastatic non-small-cell lung cancer. Produced via immunoSEQ multiplex PCR; TCRdb's table is partial and in-frame only. The table records fewer than 150,000 clones, 78% of them present only once. About this clone itself: Its matching antigen is unknown.

Study observations and caveats: Blood-borne expansion of tumor-derived TCR clones followed radiotherapy plus ipilimumab.

The CDR3 has 14 amino acids. J gave up 3 bases and V 3 bases, and 4 bases lay outside the gene matches. Germline V CDR1 and CDR2: KGHSH, LQKENI. This sequence originates from a human donor with non-small cell lung cancer who had a partial response to radiotherapy plus ipilimumab. Sequencing was performed on peripheral blood, taken from a patient treated with radiotherapy plus ipilimumab. This rearrangement joins TRBV18 to TRBJ2-7, with 8 bases identical to TRBD2. The chain's CDR3 is CASSPASGGYEQYV. CDR3 nucleotide sequence: TGTGCCAGCTCACCGGCGAGCGGGGGCTACGAGCAGTACGTC.